What follows describes a single T cell receptor (gamma chain). Taking its sample share into account, this clone is medium-sized (0.01 to 0.1%). Its antigen is unknown. Nothing much larger sits one base from this clone, and base qualities are not available. The library was prepared using PCR. Instrument used: Illumina MiSeq. Clones were re-identified by TCRdb from the public reads with CATT, and rows with the same DNA were merged. This sample comprises several thousand gamma-chain clones, approximately 42% of them detected only once. The ten largest clones represent about 2.5% of the sample. This sample was taken from a study of human gamma delta and Vdelta1 T cells (dated by TCRdb to 2016 to 2019). In the study overall: In this study, the researchers looked at Delta One T cells, which are Vd1+ gamma-delta T cells, to see how well they work as cytotoxic effectors against acute myeloid leukemia.

CDR1 VINAFY and CDR2 YDVSNSKD were looked up in the germline V gene. The CDR3 starts with the cysteine, ends with the phenylalanine, and has 12 residues. Only the CDR3 DNA stays, 36 bases, in frame from base 1. From V the trimming removes 3 bases and from J it removes 5 bases, while the gene matches leave 4 bases of the junction unaccounted for. General findings and caveats noted by the study authors: According to the report, Delta One T cells were polyclonal and showed broad cytotoxic targeting of acute myeloid leukemia.

The sequence was obtained from a human donor in good health. Sequenced material: Vdelta1 gamma-delta T cells from blood grown in culture (DOT cells). Reading the label with the study, this specimen's cell subset or site is: Delta One T cells, in vitro expanded/differentiated Vd1+ gamma-delta T cells. The rearranged segments are TRGV5 and TRGJ1 or TRGJ2. Here the CDR3 is given as CATWDGHYKKLF. The DNA sequence is as follows: TGTGCCACCTGGGACGGACATTATAAGAAACTCTTT.